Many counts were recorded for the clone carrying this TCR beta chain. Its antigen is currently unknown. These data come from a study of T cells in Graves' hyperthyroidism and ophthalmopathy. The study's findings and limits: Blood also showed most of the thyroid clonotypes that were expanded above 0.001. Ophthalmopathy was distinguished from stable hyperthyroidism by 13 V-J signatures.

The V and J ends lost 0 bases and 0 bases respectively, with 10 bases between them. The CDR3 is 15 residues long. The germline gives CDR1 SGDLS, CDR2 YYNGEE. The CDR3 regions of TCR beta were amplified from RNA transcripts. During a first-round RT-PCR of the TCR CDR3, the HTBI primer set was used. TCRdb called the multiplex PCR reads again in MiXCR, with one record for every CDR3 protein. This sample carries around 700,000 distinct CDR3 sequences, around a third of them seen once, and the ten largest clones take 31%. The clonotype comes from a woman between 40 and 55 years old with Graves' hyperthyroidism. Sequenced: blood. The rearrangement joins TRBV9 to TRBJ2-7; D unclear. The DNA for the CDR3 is TGTGCCAGCAGCGTAGAGGCAGTTAGCTCCTACGAGCAGTACTTC. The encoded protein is CASSVEAVSSYEQYF.